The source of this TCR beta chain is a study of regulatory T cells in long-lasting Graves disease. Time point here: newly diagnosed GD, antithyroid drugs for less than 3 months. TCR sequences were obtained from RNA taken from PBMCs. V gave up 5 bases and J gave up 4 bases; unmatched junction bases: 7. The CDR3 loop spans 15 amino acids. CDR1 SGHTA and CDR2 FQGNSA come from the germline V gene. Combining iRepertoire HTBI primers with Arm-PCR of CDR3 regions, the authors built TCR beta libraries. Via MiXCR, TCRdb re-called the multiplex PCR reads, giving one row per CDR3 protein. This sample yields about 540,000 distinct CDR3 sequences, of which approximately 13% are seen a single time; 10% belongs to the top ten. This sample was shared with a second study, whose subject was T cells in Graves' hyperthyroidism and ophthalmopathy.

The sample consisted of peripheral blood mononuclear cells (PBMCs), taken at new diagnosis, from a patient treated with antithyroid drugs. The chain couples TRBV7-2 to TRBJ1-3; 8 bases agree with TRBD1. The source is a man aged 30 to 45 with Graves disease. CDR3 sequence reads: CASSPGGAGGNTIYF. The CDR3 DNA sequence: TGTGCCAGCAGCCCAGGGGGCGCGGGGGGAAACACCATATATTTT. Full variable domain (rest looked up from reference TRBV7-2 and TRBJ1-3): GAGVSQSPSNKVTEKGKDVELRCDPISGHTALYWYRQSLGQGLEFLIYFQGNSAPDKSGLPSDRFSAERTGGSVSTLTIQRTQQEDSAVYLCASSPGGAGGNTIYFGEGSWLTVV.